This TCR beta chain originates from a study of blood T cell repertoires in COVID-19. About the study: Samples representing acute and convalescent COVID-19 were sourced from the United States, Italy and Spain. The analysed material was cDNA or gDNA that came from T cells, B-cell-depleted T cells, or PBMCs.

CDR1 is MDHEN and CDR2 is SYDVKM in the germline V gene. Trimming stripped 2 bases from V and 4 bases from J, with 8 bases between. There are 13 residues in the CDR3. Data came from immunoSEQ multiplex PCR; TCRdb stores just in-frame clones and leaves some out. The sample lists under 200,000 clones; over 70% were seen once. This sequence was found in a woman in her sixties or seventies who had recovered from COVID-19. The rearrangement joins TRBV28 to TRBJ1-2, with D uncertain. Sequenced sample: peripheral blood. CDR3 DNA: TGTGCCAGCAGTTTAGGACTGCCCTATGGCTACACCTTC. Protein sequence: CASSLGLPYGYTF.